The next 2 T cell receptor beta chains were all read from a single sample in a study of T cell responses to AZD1222 COVID-19 vaccine. Sequencing used immunoSEQ multiplex PCR; TCRdb keeps in-frame clones, though not all of them. The sample consists of 100,000 to 150,000 clones, about nine tenths of them appearing once. This material consisted of peripheral blood, taken 28 days after the second AZD1222 dose. The receptors originated from an adult who received the AZD1222 COVID-19 vaccine.

J is TRBJ1-1 and V is TRBV3-1 (or the pseudogene TRBV3-2); 8 bases fit TRBD1. The CDR3 is made up of 16 amino acids. CDR1 and CDR2 from the germline V gene are LGHDT and YNNKEL (reference sequence). The trim removed 4 bases at V and 5 bases at J, leaving 12 bases unmatched. The CDR3 loop reads CASSPTGVKFRTEAFF. The CDR3 DNA follows: TGTGCCAGCAGCCCGACAGGGGTCAAGTTTAGAACTGAAGCTTTCTTT.

V usage is TRBV7-8 and J usage is TRBJ2-2; a possible D gene is TRBD2 (6 bases). The CDR3 contains 16 residues. The germline V gene encodes CDR1 SGHVS and CDR2 FQNEAQ. V lost 3 bases and J lost 8, with 19 bases in between. CDR3 sequence (DNA): TGTGCCAGCAGCTTCGGGACTGGGAGGCTGAGGGGGGAGCTGTTTTTT. Its protein is CASSFGTGRLRGELFF.